One and the same sample provided the 9 T cell receptor beta chains below, sequenced in a study of T cells in Graves' hyperthyroidism and ophthalmopathy. RNA transcripts provided the source from which TCR beta CDR3 regions were amplified. HTBI primers were used for first-round RT-PCR of the TCR CDR3. TCRdb called the multiplex PCR reads again in MiXCR, with one record for every CDR3 protein. The sample has 92,000 or so distinct CDR3 sequences, 51% seen once. The sample was blood. These receptors all come from a woman aged 40 to 50 with Graves' hyperthyroidism.

There are a few counts of this clonotype. This clone may be a read error of a much larger clone one base away. The chain carries TRBV7-8 and TRBJ2-2; 9 nucleotides match TRBD1. Germline trimming cut 4 bases from V and 6 bases from J; bases unmatched to any gene: 0. The germline gives CDR1 SGHVS, CDR2 FQNEAQ. The CDR3 sequence is 13 residues long. Here the CDR3 reads CASSWDRAGELFF. The CDR3 DNA is TGTGCCAGCAGCTGGGACAGGGCCGGGGAGCTGTTTTTT.

In this sample, this clonotype turned up many times. The V call is TRBV7-2, the J call TRBJ1-1; D is undetermined. This CDR3 has 13 residues. Germline V gene data show CDR1 as SGHTA and CDR2 as FQGNSA. V lost 4 bases and J lost 8, with 14 bases in between. CDR3 residues: CASSYGARLEAFF. DNA of the CDR3: TGTGCCAGCAGCTACGGCGCCCGATTGGAAGCTTTCTTT.

This clonotype was picked up many times. The chain links TRBV7-9 to TRBJ1-2, with TRBD1 as a possible D gene (6 bases). The CDR3 runs to 14 residues. Germline CDR1 reads SEHNR; CDR2 reads FQNEAQ (reference sequence). V lost 7 bases and J 4 bases, leaving 16 bases between the germline ends. CDR3 region: CASNKQGHVYGYTF. The CDR3 bases are TGTGCCAGCAACAAACAGGGACACGTCTATGGCTACACCTTC.

This clonotype has at least ten counts. J is TRBJ1-3 and V is TRBV28; the D is unclear. Germline CDR1 and CDR2: MDHEN and SYDVKM. With 7 bases removed from V and 7 bases from J, the gap between germline ends came to 11 bases. The CDR3 sequence is 12 residues long. CDR3 DNA sequence: TGTGCCAGCAATTCCCCGGGTAACACCATATATTTT. Amino acid sequence: CASNSPGNTIYF.

V gene TRBV2 combines with J gene TRBJ1-2, with D possibly TRBD1 on 5 matching bases. Trimming stripped 4 bases from V and 8 bases from J, with 20 bases between. The CDR3 consists of 15 residues. The germline V gene has CDR1 SNHLY and CDR2 FYNNEI. CDR3 protein: CASSAGTGRGGGYTF. DNA of the CDR3: TGTGCCAGCAGTGCCGGGACCGGGAGAGGTGGAGGCTACACCTTC. The whole variable domain, remainder taken from reference TRBV2 and TRBJ1-2, is EPEVTQTPSHQVTQMGQEVILRCVPISNHLYFYWYRQILGQKVEFLVSFYNNEISEKSEIFDDQFSVERPDGSNFTLKIRSTKLEDSAMYFCASSAGTGRGGGYTFGSGTRLTVV.

The rearrangement links TRBV9 to TRBJ1-3; D uncertain. The CDR3 spans 11 residues. With 0 bases removed from V and 9 bases from J, the gap between germline ends came to 4 bases. The V gene's germline CDR1 is SGDLS and CDR2 YYNGEE. The CDR3 DNA reads TGTGCCAGCAGCGTAGGGGGCACCATATATTTT. Its translation: CASSVGGTIYF.

V is TRBV20-1 and J is TRBJ1-2; D might be TRBD1 (5 bases). Deletions cut 3 bases from V and 4 bases from J, with 9 bases between. CDR1 and CDR2 from the germline V gene are DFQATT and SNEGSKA (reference sequence). The CDR3 has 12 residues. Here the CDR3 reads CSASLQAYGYTF. CDR3 bases: TGCAGTGCTAGTCTACAGGCCTATGGCTACACCTTC.

In its sample, this clonotype was seen many times. This chain connects TRBV5-1 to TRBJ2-7; 9 bases match TRBD1. Germline-derived CDR1 and CDR2 are SGHRS and YFSETQ. The CDR3 is 15 amino acids. V lost 3 bases to trimming and J lost 6 bases; unmatched junction nucleotides: 10. CDR3 sequence: CASSSVPGQGPEQYF. CDR3 sequence (DNA): TGCGCCAGCAGCTCCGTCCCGGGACAGGGCCCCGAGCAGTACTTC.

Notes on this clonotype: This CDR3 fails to terminate in the conserved phenylalanine or tryptophan, so it likely reflects a read error. This rearrangement joins TRBV25-1 to TRBJ1-1; 7 bases agree with TRBD1. Germline lookup yields CDR1 MGHDK and CDR2 SYGVNS. CDR3 length equals 13 residues. Losses at the gene ends were 6 bases for V and 5 bases for J; bases not matched to a gene: 6. The CDR3 reads CASRKTGETEAFS. The CDR3 DNA reads TGTGCCAGCAGAAAAACAGGGGAGACTGAAGCTTTCTCT.